This is a list of T cell receptor beta chains from one sample in a study of tumor and adjacent non-tumor tissue in lung cancer. TCRdb called the multiplex PCR reads again in MiXCR, with one record for every CDR3 protein. The table includes over 100,000 distinct CDR3 sequences, around 75% detected once. Material: lung tumor tissue. These receptors were obtained from an older woman with non-small cell lung cancer. Both conserved end residues are part of each CDR3. A D gene is named only where the DNA matches it firmly. Clone size is shown for a subset of rows, as once, few, many or a class of expanded clone.

.,TRBJ2-2,TRBV6-6,.,CPSSYGGTGPGELFF,TGTCCTAGCAGTTACGGGGGGACAGGTCCCGGGGAGCTGTTTTTT
.,TRBJ2-7,TRBV28,.,CATPGAVRYKQYF,TGTGCCACCCCAGGGGCTGTAAGGTACAAGCAGTACTTC
.,TRBJ2-7,TRBV10-2,.,CASRWAEWNPYEQYF,TGCGCCAGCCGGTGGGCGGAGTGGAACCCCTACGAGCAGTATTTC
.,TRBJ2-2,TRBV20-1,.,CSAPDALRNTGELFF,TGCAGTGCTCCGGACGCACTGAGGAACACAGGGGAGCTGTTTTTT
once,TRBJ2-5,TRBV5-1,.,CTSSPWTGRGTQYF,TGCACCAGCAGCCCATGGACAGGGAGGGGGACCCAGTACTTC
.,TRBJ1-2,TRBV7-9,.,CASGMGVDGYTF,TGTGCCAGCGGTATGGGGGTCGATGGCTATACCTTC
.,TRBJ1-1,TRBV6-1,.,CASSVGKEAFF,TGTGCCAGCAGTGTCGGGAAAGAGGCTTTCTTT
few,TRBJ1-1,TRBV7-9,.,CASSYDGSTEAFF,TGTGCCAGCAGCTACGACGGATCCACTGAAGCTTTCTTT
.,TRBJ2-6,TRBV11-2,.,CASSLMQAGANVLSF,TGTGCCAGCAGCTTAATGCAGGCTGGGGCCAACGTCCTGAGTTTC
.,TRBJ2-7,TRBV27,.,CASSVTGTQVLEQYF,TGTGCCAGCAGCGTGACCGGGACACAAGTCCTCGAGCAGTACTTC
.,TRBJ2-2,TRBV6-2/TRBV6-3,.,CASCYTQQRVNVGELFF,TGTGCCAGCTGTTACACCCAACAGAGGGTCAACGTCGGGGAACTGTTTTTT
once,TRBJ1-5,TRBV11-2,.,CAGSLETGLDQPQHF,TGTGCCGGCAGCTTAGAAACAGGGCTCGATCAGCCCCAGCATTTT
.,TRBJ2-5,TRBV6-5,TRBD1,CVSNGTGGQKTQYF,TGTGTCAGCAATGGGACAGGGGGTCAAAAGACCCAGTACTTC
many,TRBJ2-7,TRBV4-2,.,CASSQARDYEQYF,TGTGCCAGCAGCCAAGCTCGGGATTACGAGCAGTACTTC
.,TRBJ2-3,TRBV6-5,.,CTSSRQGWGKYTQYF,TGTACCAGCAGCCGACAAGGCTGGGGAAAATATACGCAGTATTTT
few,TRBJ2-3,TRBV20-1,.,CSVAAREGVDTQYF,TGCAGTGTCGCTGCTCGTGAGGGGGTGGATACGCAGTATTTT
.,TRBJ1-5,TRBV20-1,.,CSPSGGGNQHQHF,TGCAGTCCTTCCGGGGGCGGCAATCAACACCAGCATTTT
.,TRBJ1-6,TRBV11-2,.,CASGTRNLSLHF,TGTGCCAGCGGCACTAGGAATTTATCCCTCCACTTT
.,TRBJ2-2,TRBV11-2,.,CASSPRRSGELFF,TGCGCCAGCAGCCCTCGGAGGTCCGGGGAGCTGTTTTTT
many,TRBJ2-7,TRBV10-3,.,CAISWGQVGEQYF,TGTGCCATCAGTTGGGGACAAGTGGGAGAGCAGTACTTC
.,TRBJ2-4,TRBV28,.,CVSSLPDSGIAKNILYF,TGTGTAAGCAGTTTACCCGACTCTGGAATAGCCAAAAACATTCTGTATTTC
.,TRBJ1-1,TRBV20-1,TRBD1,CSAKSQGAPMNTEAIF,TGCAGTGCTAAAAGCCAGGGGGCGCCAATGAACACTGAAGCTATCTTT
.,TRBJ2-1,TRBV11-3,.,CTSSYTDGGIGSYNEQFF,TGTACCAGCAGTTATACGGACGGAGGGATTGGCTCCTACAATGAGCAGTTCTTC
.,TRBJ2-3,TRBV4-1,TRBD2,CASSHPFGRGTGDTQYF,TGCGCCAGCAGCCACCCCTTTGGGCGGGGGACCGGAGATACGCAGTATTTT
.,TRBJ1-3,TRBV6-5,.,CASSHSTRDPGNTIYF,TGTGCCAGCAGTCACTCGACCAGGGACCCTGGAAACACTATATATTTT
many,TRBJ1-2,TRBV29-1,.,CSVLALQGLGYTF,TGCAGCGTACTTGCGCTGCAGGGTCTCGGCTACACCTTC
.,TRBJ2-7,TRBV11-2,.,CASSWDLGGNEQYF,TGTGCCAGCAGTTGGGATCTCGGAGGAAACGAGCAGTACTTC
.,TRBJ2-3,TRBV5-6,.,CASSLLGGVQSSTDTQYF,TGTGCCAGCAGCTTGCTAGGGGGGGTTCAGTCTAGCACAGATACGCAGTATTTT
many,TRBJ2-1,TRBV29-1,.,CSVEVGSNEQFF,TGCAGCGTTGAAGTAGGCAGCAATGAGCAGTTCTTC
.,TRBJ2-5,TRBV11-2,.,CASSRNDRRGTRYF,TGTGCCAGCAGCCGAAACGACAGGAGAGGGACGCGGTACTTC
few,TRBJ2-3,TRBV19,.,CASSTEQGTDTQYF,TGTGCCAGTAGTACGGAACAGGGAACAGATACGCAGTATTTT
once,TRBJ2-7,TRBV11-3,.,CASNSRLRMTSSYEKYF,TGTGCCAGCAACTCCCGGCTCCGGATGACTTCCTCCTACGAGAAGTACTTC
.,TRBJ2-7,TRBV7-9,.,CAIGFSSGTYEQYF,TGTGCCATCGGTTTTAGCTCCGGAACCTACGAGCAGTACTTC
.,TRBJ1-1,TRBV28,.,CASSFSRAEAVF,TGTGCCAGCAGTTTCTCCCGGGCTGAAGCTGTCTTT
.,TRBJ1-5,TRBV11-2,.,CASNLEGGQPQNF,TGTGCCAGCAACTTGGAGGGAGGCCAGCCCCAGAATTTT
.,TRBJ1-1,TRBV20-1,.,CSASDLMNTESFF,TGCAGTGCTAGTGACCTCATGAACACTGAATCATTCTTT
.,TRBJ2-7,TRBV12-3/TRBV12-4,.,CASFGEGSYEQYF,TGTGCCAGCTTTGGGGAAGGATCCTACGAGCAGTACTTC
.,TRBJ1-5,TRBV5-5,.,CASSLRGTGQPQHF,TGTGCCAGCAGCTTGAGAGGTACGGGTCAGCCCCAGCATTTT
.,TRBJ2-7,TRBV6-2/TRBV6-3,.,CASSSFQDSSYEQYF,TGTGCCAGCAGTTCGTTCCAGGACAGCTCCTATGAGCAGTACTTC
.,TRBJ2-3,TRBV4-3,.,CAGNQDRGPSSTDTQYF,TGCGCCGGCAACCAAGACCGCGGACCTAGTAGCACAGATACGCAGTATTTT
.,TRBJ1-1,TRBV11-1,.,CGSSARDCPMNTEAFF,TGTGGCAGCAGCGCAAGGGACTGCCCAATGAATACTGAAGCTTTCTTT
.,TRBJ1-3,TRBV13,.,CASSLYRTSRNTMYF,TGTGCCAGCAGTTTGTACAGGACCTCTCGGAACACCATGTACTTT
once,TRBJ2-7,TRBV30,.,CAWSVWGGDEHYF,TGTGCCTGGAGTGTATGGGGAGGTGACGAGCACTACTTC
.,TRBJ2-7,TRBV11-3,.,CASSVEGYKQYF,TGTGCCAGTAGCGTCGAGGGATACAAGCAGTATTTC
many,TRBJ2-7,TRBV6-6,TRBD1,CASRLTGGAPYEQYF,TGTGCCAGCAGATTAACAGGGGGCGCGCCCTACGAGCAGTACTTC
few,TRBJ2-1,TRBV30,.,CAWSKGTFNEQFF,TGTGCCTGGAGTAAAGGGACTTTCAATGAGCAGTTCTTC
few,TRBJ2-4,TRBV29-1,.,CSVECEINIQYF,TGCAGCGTTGAATGTGAGATAAACATTCAGTACTTC
.,TRBJ1-1,TRBV11-2,.,CASSTGTGSEAFF,TGTGCCAGCAGCACTGGCACAGGGAGCGAAGCTTTCTTT
.,TRBJ2-7,TRBV11-1,.,CAGSLASTAYEQYF,TGTGCCGGCAGCTTAGCGAGTACAGCCTACGAGCAGTACTTC
few,TRBJ2-4,TRBV7-2,.,CASSLDGNTQNIQYF,TGTGCCAGCAGCTTAGACGGGAACACGCAAAACATTCAGTACTTC
.,TRBJ1-5,TRBV20-1,.,CSAPDRVNYQPQHF,TGCAGTGCCCCTGACAGAGTAAACTATCAGCCCCAGCATTTT
.,TRBJ2-3,TRBV11-2,.,CTSSPTGTATDTQYF,TGTACAAGCAGCCCCACCGGGACGGCTACAGATACGCAGTATTTT
many,TRBJ2-7,TRBV12-3/TRBV12-4,TRBD1,CASSPRGQAYEQYF,TGTGCCAGCAGTCCACGGGGACAGGCCTACGAGCAGTACTTC
few,TRBJ2-5,TRBV7-8,.,CANSITNQETQYF,TGTGCCAACAGCATTACTAATCAAGAGACCCAGTACTTC
.,TRBJ1-2,TRBV20-1,.,CSTTVTGNGYTF,TGCAGTACTACTGTGACCGGGAATGGCTACACCTTC
.,TRBJ1-5,TRBV20-1,.,CSTRDPGGRPQHF,TGCAGTACTAGAGATCCGGGTGGGCGGCCCCAGCATTTT
.,TRBJ2-7,TRBV20-1,TRBD1,CSVLQGRYYEQYF,TGCAGTGTCCTACAGGGGAGATACTACGAGCAATACTTC